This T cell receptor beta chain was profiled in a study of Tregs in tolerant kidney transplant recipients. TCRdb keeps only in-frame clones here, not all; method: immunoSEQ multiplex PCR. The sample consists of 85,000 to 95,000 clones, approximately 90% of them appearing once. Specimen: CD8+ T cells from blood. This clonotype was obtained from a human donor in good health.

CDR3 sequence: CASSQLQGAGGNQPQHF. CDR3 DNA sequence: TGCGCCAGCAGCCAATTACAGGGGGCAGGGGGCAATCAGCCCCAGCATTTT. The rearrangement uses TRBV4-1 and TRBJ1-5, with TRBD1 matching 9 bases. Germline V CDR1 and CDR2: MGHRA, YSYEKL. V was clipped by 2 bases and J by 2 bases; unmatched bases: 7. The CDR3 is 17 amino acids.